This T cell receptor beta chain was recorded in a study of T cell responses to AZD1222 COVID-19 vaccine. Germline V gene sequence: CDR1 ENHRY, CDR2 SYGVKD. This CDR3 spans 13 amino acids. V trimming: 4 bases; J trimming: 5 bases; junction bases outside the gene matches: 1. On this clone itself: As yet, its antigen is unknown.

General observations from the study: Two AZD1222 administrations were followed by greater Spike-specific TCR breadth and depth. Spike was spanned by vaccine-associated CD4 TCRs, with dominance at 160-218 and 743-854. The donor cohort was predominantly white British with a female majority, and clonal diversity may have been underestimated.

Assay used: immunoSEQ multiplex PCR; TCRdb lists only in-frame clones, some missing. The table records about 210,000 clones, roughly 94% of them present only once. The sequence was collected from an adult who received the MenACWY meningococcal vaccine as a control. The sample in question was peripheral blood, obtained 28 days after the second dose of the MenACWY control vaccine. The chain links TRBV10-3 to TRBJ2-5, with 10 bases aligning to TRBD2. This CDR3 reads CAISVGLAETQYF. Here the CDR3 DNA reads TGTGCCATCAGTGTGGGACTAGCGGAGACCCAGTACTTC.